Reported below is one T cell receptor (beta chain). The CDR3 covers 14 residues. V was cut by 10 bases and J by 1 base, with 17 bases left in between. In germline, CDR1 is MRHNA, CDR2 SNTAGT. The sample belongs to a study of shared clonotypes between healthy human individuals. Study-level information: The study used three CD4 naive, three CD4 memory, two CD8 naive and one CD8 memory plate per donor.

Produced via immunoSEQ multiplex PCR; TCRdb's table is partial and in-frame only. The repertoire holds 600,000 to 800,000 clones, with 72% as singletons. The sequencing sample was made of memory CD4+ T cells sorted from blood. Specified subset: CD45RA-negative fraction. The origin of this receptor is a woman younger than 45 in good health. This sequence joins TRBV6-4 and TRBJ2-7; D gene uncertain. CDR3 in amino acids: CAIRPSGPSYEQYF. The CDR3 DNA is TGTGCCATCAGACCCTCCGGCCCTTCCTACGAGCAGTACTTC.